This is a list of T cell receptor beta chains from one sample in a study of cytomegalovirus exposure and HLA in healthy donors. TCRdb's copy holds only in-frame clones and misses some; the assay was immunoSEQ multiplex PCR. The sample holds about 110,000 clones; roughly 80% are singletons and the top ten take more than 3%. Sequencing was done on a sample of PBMCs. These receptors originate from a man in his 60s in good health and CMV-seronegative. Each CDR3 is given with its conserved first and last residue. Fields, in order: clone size, D gene, J gene, V gene, CDR3 length, CDR3 protein, CDR3 DNA. A D gene is named only where the DNA matches it firmly. For some rows the clone size is stated as once, few or many, or as a class when expanded; others skip it.

once,TRBD2,TRBJ2-2,TRBV5-1,17,CASSGGLAGPNTGELFF,TGCGCCAGCAGCGGGGGACTAGCGGGGCCAAACACCGGGGAGCTGTTTTTT
once,-,TRBJ2-5,TRBV7-8,11,CASSVQETQYF,TGTGCCAGCAGCGTACAAGAGACCCAGTACTTC
-,TRBD1,TRBJ1-4,TRBV18,14,CASSTGQGGEKLFF,TGTGCCAGCTCAACGGGACAGGGAGGTGAAAAACTGTTTTTT
once,TRBD2,TRBJ2-5,TRBV6-6,13,CASREGEGGTQYF,TGTGCCAGCAGGGAAGGGGAGGGCGGGACCCAGTACTTC
-,-,TRBJ2-1,TRBV10-3,15,CAIKPDRNAYNEQFF,TGTGCCATCAAGCCCGACAGGAACGCCTACAATGAGCAGTTCTTC
-,-,TRBJ2-1,TRBV5-4,15,CVSLPWGGAYNEQFF,TGTGTTTCACTACCTTGGGGGGGGGCGTACAATGAGCAGTTCTTC
-,TRBD1,TRBJ2-1,TRBV5-1,16,CASSLAGQGWADEQFF,TGCGCCAGCAGCTTGGCTGGACAGGGGTGGGCCGATGAGCAGTTCTTC
-,-,TRBJ1-5,TRBV18,14,CASSQYGSNQPQHF,TGTGCCAGCTCGCAGTACGGGAGCAATCAGCCCCAGCATTTT
-,TRBD1,TRBJ2-5,TRBV7-9,15,CASSPGTGGWETQYF,TGTGCCAGCAGCCCCGGGACAGGGGGATGGGAGACCCAGTACTTC
few,TRBD1,TRBJ1-4,TRBV7-9,15,CASSPSGQPNEKLFF,TGTGCCAGCAGCCCCTCGGGACAGCCTAATGAAAAACTGTTTTTT
few,-,TRBJ2-5,TRBV7-2,11,CASSAKETQYF,TGTGCCAGCAGCGCGAAAGAGACCCAGTACTTC
-,TRBD1,TRBJ2-1,TRBV27,15,CASSAPGQGADEQFF,TGTGCCAGCAGTGCTCCGGGACAGGGGGCGGATGAGCAGTTCTTC
few,TRBD1,TRBJ2-5,TRBV5-1,15,CASSPGTGNQETQYF,TGCGCCAGCAGCCCTGGGACAGGGAATCAAGAGACCCAGTACTTC
few,-,TRBJ1-6,TRBV10-3,16,CAISESKAGSGSPLHF,TGTGCCATCAGTGAGTCGAAGGCAGGGTCCGGTTCACCCCTCCACTTT
-,TRBD1,TRBJ1-1,TRBV6-6,16,CASSYSPGQGDTEAFF,TGTGCCAGCAGTTACTCACCGGGACAGGGTGACACTGAAGCTTTCTTT
-,-,TRBJ2-2,TRBV21-1,15,CASNRRTGGSGELFF,TGTGCCAGCAATCGGCGGACAGGGGGCTCCGGGGAGCTGTTTTTT
few,TRBD1,TRBJ1-2,TRBV9,15,CASSPRTGTGTGYTF,TGTGCCAGCAGCCCCAGAACGGGGACAGGGACCGGCTACACCTTC
-,-,TRBJ2-3,TRBV7-9,14,CASSLEGVQVTQYF,TGTGCCAGCAGCTTAGAAGGGGTCCAGGTTACGCAGTATTTT
-,TRBD1,TRBJ1-1,TRBV4-1,19,CASSQAQRQGVRRYTEAFF,TGCGCCAGCAGCCAAGCCCAGCGACAGGGAGTGAGGCGGTACACTGAAGCTTTCTTT
-,-,TRBJ2-5,TRBV5-1,14,CASSLLAGSETQYF,TGCGCCAGCAGCTTGCTGGCGGGATCGGAGACCCAGTACTTC
-,-,TRBJ1-4,TRBV30,13,CAWSTTEGEKLFF,TGTGCCTGGAGCACTACGGAGGGGGAAAAACTGTTTTTT
-,-,TRBJ2-3,TRBV5-1,15,CASSLDGLVTDTQYF,TGCGCCAGCAGCTTGGATGGGCTTGTCACAGATACGCAGTATTTT
-,-,TRBJ2-2,TRBV27,15,CASGLRGRHTGELFF,TGTGCCAGCGGACTCCGGGGGAGGCACACCGGGGAGCTGTTTTTT
-,TRBD2,TRBJ2-3,TRBV19,16,CASSTVAGSGTDTQYF,TGTGCCAGTAGTACCGTAGCGGGGAGCGGCACAGATACGCAGTATTTT
few,-,TRBJ2-5,TRBV7-9,15,CASSFPTANQETQYF,TGTGCCAGCAGCTTCCCGACAGCGAACCAAGAGACCCAGTACTTC
-,TRBD1,TRBJ2-7,TRBV7-2,14,CASSPRQGSYEQYF,TGTGCCAGCAGCCCACGACAGGGCTCCTACGAGCAGTACTTC
-,-,TRBJ2-7,TRBV6-5,14,CASSYDMGGSEWYF,TGTGCCAGCAGTTACGACATGGGAGGTTCGGAGTGGTACTTC
-,TRBD1,TRBJ1-1,TRBV4-3,17,CASSQGRTGGRGTEAFF,TGCGCCAGCAGCCAGGGAAGGACAGGGGGCAGGGGTACTGAAGCTTTCTTT
-,TRBD2,TRBJ2-2,TRBV5-8,16,CASRTAQGLNTGELFF,TGTGCCAGCAGGACCGCCCAGGGACTAAACACCGGGGAGCTGTTTTTT